The 27 T cell receptor beta chains presented below share a single source sample, sequenced in a study of beta chain features in type 1 diabetes. TCRB transcripts that were expressed got sequenced, as all of the isolated RNA had been reverse transcribed. Libraries were prepared by immunoSEQ multiplex PCR; TCRdb keeps only in-frame clonotypes and omits some of them. The sample shows roughly 140,000 clones, less than 9% of them seen only once. Specimen: central memory CD4+ T cells from blood. Receptors originate from a woman aged 25 to 39 in good health.

The count of this clone is one. The rearrangement joins TRBV6-5 to TRBJ2-2; 10 positions match TRBD1. Germline V gene lookup returns CDR1 MNHEY and CDR2 SVGAGI. The CDR3 sequence is 15 residues long. Losses at the gene ends were 8 bases for V and 7 bases for J; bases not matched to a gene: 10. The CDR3: CASVYRQGAGGELFF. The CDR3 region has the DNA TGTGCCAGCGTCTACAGACAGGGGGCGGGCGGGGAGCTGTTTTTT.

This clone was counted a few times. The chain is built from TRBV29-1 and TRBJ1-1, with D possibly matching TRBD1 (5 bases). The CDR3 contains 13 residues. The germline CDR1 and CDR2 sequences are SQVTM and ANQGSEA. The ends were cut back, 6 bases at V and 3 bases at J, with 14 bases in the middle. The CDR3 nucleotides are TGCAGCGTCAAACCGGGGGGGGACACTGAAGCTTTCTTT. Encoded protein: CSVKPGGDTEAFF.

This clone has just a few counts. V usage is TRBV5-4 and J usage is TRBJ2-7, with 7 bases matching TRBD2. CDR3 length: 14 residues. V shed 4 bases, J shed 3 bases, and the junction held 7 bases outside the gene matches. Germline lookup yields CDR1 SGHNT and CDR2 YYREEE (reference sequence). CDR3 nucleotides: TGTGCCAGCAGCGATTGGACTAGGGGCTACGAGCAGTACTTC. It is translated as CASSDWTRGYEQYF.

The rearrangement links TRBV10-3 to TRBJ2-3; tentative D call: TRBD1 (7 bases). V lost 5 bases and J lost 5, with 17 bases in between. This CDR3 contains 15 residues. Per the germline V gene, CDR1 is ENHRY and CDR2 is SYGVKD. This chain's CDR3 is CAISPQGEAKDTQYF. In DNA, the CDR3 is TGTGCCATCAGTCCCCAGGGGGAGGCGAAAGATACGCAGTATTTT.

The J gene is TRBJ2-2, the V gene TRBV11-2; 12 bases match TRBD2. From germline, CDR1 is SGHAT and CDR2 FQNNGV. The CDR3 contains 17 residues. V dropped 5 bases and J dropped 6; count of bases not matched to a gene: 10. CDR3 coding DNA: TGTGCCAGCAGCGTAGGACTGACTAGCGGGAGAGCCGGGGAGCTGTTTTTT. Translation gives CASSVGLTSGRAGELFF.

This sequence joins TRBV7-2 and TRBJ1-1; D is uncertain. This CDR3 contains 17 residues. Trimming removed 2 bases at V and 6 bases at J, with 22 bases between. Germline V gene lookup returns CDR1 SGHTA and CDR2 FQGNSA. The CDR3 loop is CASSLILGSSRYPEAFF. In DNA, the CDR3 is TGTGCCAGCAGCTTAATCTTAGGCTCGTCGAGGTACCCTGAAGCTTTCTTT.

This clone was counted a few times. The gene calls are TRBV6-5 and TRBJ1-1, with TRBD1 matching over 9 bases. From germline, CDR1 is MNHEY and CDR2 SVGAGI. Trimming took 4 bases from V and 2 from J; bases not matched to a gene: 5. The CDR3 is 15 residues long. The CDR3 nucleotides are TGTGCCAGCAGTTGGGGGGACAGGGCTAACACTGAAGCTTTCTTT. It is translated as CASSWGDRANTEAFF.

This clone was observed many times. V is TRBV6-6 and J is TRBJ1-2, with a tentative D call TRBD1 (6 bases). From germline, CDR1 is MNHNY and CDR2 SVGAGI (reference sequence). The CDR3 is 14 residues long. V shed 3 bases and J shed 6 bases, with 14 bases lying between them. The CDR3 sequence: CASSYSDRKDGYTF. In DNA form, the CDR3 reads TGTGCCAGCAGTTATTCTGACAGGAAAGATGGCTACACCTTC.

The gene calls are TRBV7-2 and TRBJ1-2; maybe TRBD1 (6 bases). This CDR3 contains 16 residues. Deletions cut 3 bases from V and 4 bases from J, with 18 bases between. The germline V gene encodes CDR1 SGHTA and CDR2 FQGNSA. The CDR3 protein is CASSLSGDPGAYGYTF. The CDR3 DNA is TGTGCCAGCAGCTTGTCAGGGGACCCGGGCGCCTATGGCTACACCTTC.

The V call is TRBV11-2, the J call TRBJ1-1; 8 nucleotides line up with TRBD1. This CDR3 contains 13 residues. The germline V gene encodes CDR1 SGHAT and CDR2 FQNNGV. J lost 6 bases, V lost 5 bases, and 5 bases had no gene match. The CDR3 DNA sequence: TGTGCCAGCAGCCTACAGGGACAGGCTGAAGCTTTCTTT. Encoded protein: CASSLQGQAEAFF.

This clone was seen ten or more times. The chain employs TRBV18 and TRBJ2-1, with TRBD2 identical over 11 bases. CDR1 and CDR2 from the germline V gene are KGHSH and LQKENI. V was pared by 5 bases and J by 4 bases, with 4 bases of the junction left unmatched. The CDR3 extends over 15 amino acids. The CDR3 region has the DNA TGTGCCAGCTCATCGACTAGCGGGGTGTACAATGAGCAGTTCTTC. The encoded protein is CASSSTSGVYNEQFF.

This clone appeared a few times. The chain carries TRBV6-5 and TRBJ2-1, with 9 nucleotides matching TRBD2. Germline V gene sequence: CDR1 MNHEY, CDR2 SVGAGI. V gave up 6 bases and J gave up 7 bases; unmatched junction bases: 10. This CDR3 contains 15 residues. The CDR3 nucleotides read TGTGCCAGCAGCAGGACTAGCGAACAAGGGAATGAGCAGTTCTTC. The encoded protein is CASSRTSEQGNEQFF.

There are a few counts of this clone. The same CDR3 also results from other DNA sequences found in this sample. The chain couples TRBV7-2 to TRBJ2-3, with 8 bases matching TRBD2. Germline V gene lookup returns CDR1 SGHTA and CDR2 FQGNSA. V lost 7 bases and J lost 1; bases outside the gene matches: 4. This CDR3 spans 14 amino acids. CDR3 sequence reads: CASTRGGGTDTQYF. The CDR3 region has the DNA TGTGCCAGCACCCGGGGGGGAGGCACAGATACGCAGTATTTT.

V is TRBV28 and J is TRBJ1-5; D ambiguous. V was pared by 6 bases and J by 1 base, with 13 bases between. Germline CDR1 reads MDHEN; CDR2 reads SYDVKM. CDR3 length: 15 residues. CDR3 residues: CASRLRHSSNQPQHF. The CDR3 DNA reads as TGTGCCAGCAGACTCCGGCACAGCAGCAATCAGCCCCAGCATTTT.

V usage is TRBV5-4 and J usage is TRBJ1-4, with TRBD1 matching over 7 bases. The CDR3 is 14 residues long. Germline values: CDR1 SGHNT, CDR2 YYREEE (reference sequence). V was clipped by 4 bases and J by 5 bases; unmatched bases: 5. Here the CDR3 reads CASSRGLENEKLFF. In DNA, the CDR3 is TGTGCCAGCAGCAGGGGGCTGGAGAATGAAAAACTGTTTTTT.

The V call is TRBV30, the J call TRBJ2-1, with a weak D call TRBD2 (6 bases). CDR1 GTSNPN and CDR2 SVGIG come from the germline V gene (reference sequence). This CDR3 spans 16 amino acids. The V end was cut by 0 bases, the J end by 0 bases, with 12 bases between. CDR3 sequence: CAWSVRAGSSYNEQFF. The CDR3, as DNA: TGTGCCTGGAGTGTAAGGGCGGGGAGCTCCTACAATGAGCAGTTCTTC.

CDR3 loop: CASSEGLNYGYTF. The CDR3 DNA reads as TGTGCCAGCAGTGAGGGGCTAAACTATGGCTACACCTTC. The gene calls are TRBV6-4 and TRBJ1-2, with D tentatively TRBD1 (5 bases). The CDR3 sequence is 13 residues long. Germline CDR1 is MRHNA and CDR2 is SNTAGT. Trimming left V 3 bases short and J 2 bases short, with 7 bases between.

This clone was seen a few times. This rearrangement joins TRBV7-2 to TRBJ2-7; the D gene is possibly TRBD2 (6 bases). Germline CDR1 SGHTA, CDR2 FQGNSA. The length of the CDR3 is 15 residues. V was clipped by 5 bases and J by 3 bases, with 17 bases between them. CDR3 protein: CASSQSSGGFYEQYF. CDR3 coding DNA: TGTGCCAGCAGCCAAAGTAGCGGAGGCTTCTACGAGCAGTACTTC.

This clone was counted between two and nine times. The same CDR3 is also encoded by other DNA sequences in this sample. The V call is TRBV18, the J call TRBJ2-2, with 7 bases fitting TRBD1. V was pared by 1 base and J by 4 bases, with 3 bases of the junction left unmatched. Looked up from germline, CDR1 is KGHSH and CDR2 is LQKENI. The CDR3 length is 15 residues. The CDR3 here is CASSPQGALTGELFF. The CDR3, as DNA: TGTGCCAGCTCACCACAGGGGGCCCTCACCGGGGAGCTGTTTTTT.

The chain employs TRBV7-9 and TRBJ2-3, with D perhaps TRBD2 (5 bases). The V gene's germline CDR1 is SEHNR and CDR2 FQNEAQ (reference sequence). CDR3 length equals 18 residues. Trimming removed 1 base from V and 4 bases from J, with 21 bases in between. Written as DNA, the CDR3 is TGTGCCAGCAGCTTAGAGACACAGACTACTTATTTTCCAGATACGCAGTATTTT. As protein: CASSLETQTTYFPDTQYF. Full variable domain (outside the CDR3, taken from reference TRBV7-9 and TRBJ2-3): DTGVSQNPRHKITKRGQNVTFRCDPISEHNRLYWYRQTLGQGPEFLTYFQNEAQLEKSRLLSDRFSAERPKGSFSTLEIQRTEQGDSAMYLCASSLETQTTYFPDTQYFGPGTRLTVL.

Only a few counts were recorded for this clone. DNA of the CDR3: TGTGCCAGCAGTCGCCCCCTGGGCGGGACTAATGAAAAACTGTTTTTT. Translation gives CASSRPLGGTNEKLFF. The genes are TRBV28 and TRBJ1-4; D ambiguous. The length of the CDR3 is 16 residues. Trimming removed 5 bases from V and 2 bases from J, with 15 bases in between. From germline, CDR1 is MDHEN and CDR2 SYDVKM.

This clone was detected only a few times. V gene TRBV7-9 combines with J gene TRBJ2-7, with 10 bases fitting TRBD2. CDR1 and CDR2 from the germline V gene are SEHNR and FQNEAQ (reference sequence). This CDR3 contains 14 residues. V lost 5 bases, J lost 3 bases, and 4 bases stayed unmatched. Here the CDR3 reads CASSPGLANYEQYF. The CDR3 DNA reads as TGTGCCAGCAGCCCGGGACTAGCGAACTACGAGCAGTACTTC.

This clone occurred many times. The gene calls are TRBV5-4 and TRBJ2-1; D may be TRBD1 (6 bases). Trimming took 3 bases from V and 3 from J, leaving 16 bases between them. The CDR3 totals 16 residues. CDR1 and CDR2 from the germline V gene are SGHNT and YYREEE (reference sequence). This chain's CDR3 is CASSSGQTRGYNEQFF. In DNA form, the CDR3 reads TGTGCCAGCAGCTCCGGACAGACACGGGGCTACAATGAGCAGTTCTTC.

The CDR3 sequence: CASRGGTGRTNQPQHF. CDR3 in DNA: TGTGCCAGCAGAGGCGGGACAGGGAGGACCAATCAGCCCCAGCATTTT. This rearrangement joins TRBV28 to TRBJ1-5, with TRBD1 matching 9 bases. The CDR3 consists of 16 residues. CDR1 MDHEN and CDR2 SYDVKM come from the germline V gene. With V trimmed by 6 bases and J by 3 bases, 9 bases remained unmatched. Together with reference TRBV28 and TRBJ1-5, the CDR3 gives the full variable domain: DVKVTQSSRYLVKRTGEKVFLECVQDMDHENMFWYRQDPGLGLRLIYFSYDVKMKEKGDIPEGYSVSREKKERFSLILESASTNQTSMYLCASRGGTGRTNQPQHFGDGTRLSIL.

This clone was detected only a few times. The J gene is TRBJ1-1, the V gene TRBV7-2; possible D gene TRBD1, 6 bases. V was pared by 2 bases and J by 2 bases, with 9 bases between. The germline V gene encodes CDR1 SGHTA and CDR2 FQGNSA. CDR3 length: 14 amino acids. The CDR3 DNA is TGTGCCAGCAGCTTAACGGACAGAAACACTGAAGCTTTCTTT. It translates to CASSLTDRNTEAFF.

This chain connects TRBV28 to TRBJ2-7, with TRBD2 identical over 8 bases. The germline CDR1 and CDR2 sequences are MDHEN and SYDVKM. V lost 4 bases and J lost 0; bases outside the gene matches: 8. The CDR3 totals 16 residues. The CDR3 loop is CASSSHTSGSSYEQYF. Here the CDR3 DNA reads TGTGCCAGCAGTTCCCACACTAGCGGAAGCTCCTACGAGCAGTACTTC.

This clone was picked up a small number of times. The chain employs TRBV5-6 and TRBJ2-2; tentative D call: TRBD2 (6 bases). The CDR3 is 16 residues long. In germline, CDR1 is SGHDT, CDR2 YYEEEE. The V and J ends lost 2 bases and 6 bases respectively, with 17 bases between them. In DNA, the CDR3 is TGTGCCAGCAGCTTTGACCGGGGGTCTCTCGCCGGGGAGCTGTTTTTT. Translating gives CASSFDRGSLAGELFF.